This T cell receptor (beta chain) was captured in a study of blood T cell repertoires in COVID-19. Study-wide context: There were acute and convalescent COVID-19 samples, and they came from the United States, Italy and Spain.

This table comes from immunoSEQ multiplex PCR, and its TCRdb copy is limited to in-frame clones, with some not included. The data show about 330,000 clones, around 87% seen once. J gave up 8 bases and V 3 bases, and 7 bases lay outside the gene matches. The CDR3 loop spans 15 amino acids. CDR1 is SNHLY and CDR2 is FYNNEI in the germline V gene. Grouping used clinical history reported by participants in a survey and questionnaire. Cohort 3 recovery required two negative PCRs, clearance, or symptom resolution. This TCR was recovered from a woman in her twenties or thirties who had recovered from COVID-19. What was sequenced was PBMCs or T cells enriched from blood (not recorded which). The chain joins TRBV2 to TRBJ1-6; TRBD1 aligns across 7 bases. The CDR3 DNA follows: TGTGCCAGCAGTGAGAACAGGGGCGGTGATTCACCCCTCCACTTT. It encodes CASSENRGGDSPLHF. Variable domain in full (rest from reference TRBV2 and TRBJ1-6): EPEVTQTPSHQVTQMGQEVILRCVPISNHLYFYWYRQILGQKVEFLVSFYNNEISEKSEIFDDQFSVERPDGSNFTLKIRSTKLEDSAMYFCASSENRGGDSPLHFGNGTRLTVT.